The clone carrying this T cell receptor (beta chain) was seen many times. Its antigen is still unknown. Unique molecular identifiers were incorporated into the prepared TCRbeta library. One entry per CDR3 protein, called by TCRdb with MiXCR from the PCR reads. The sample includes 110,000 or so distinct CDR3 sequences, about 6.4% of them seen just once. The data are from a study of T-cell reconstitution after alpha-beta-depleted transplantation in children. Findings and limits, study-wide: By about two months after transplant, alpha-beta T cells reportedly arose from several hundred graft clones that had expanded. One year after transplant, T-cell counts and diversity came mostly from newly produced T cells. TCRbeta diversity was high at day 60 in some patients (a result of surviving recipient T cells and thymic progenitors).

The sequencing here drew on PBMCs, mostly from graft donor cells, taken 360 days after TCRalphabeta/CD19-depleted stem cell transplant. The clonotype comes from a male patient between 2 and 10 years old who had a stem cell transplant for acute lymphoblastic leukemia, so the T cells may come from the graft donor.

The CDR3, as DNA: TGTGCCAGCAGTTTATCTAGCGGGGACCTCTCCTACGAGCAGTACTTC. This encodes CASSLSSGDLSYEQYF. The rearrangement uses TRBV27 and TRBJ2-7; TRBD2 agrees at 8 bases. The CDR3 runs 16 residues. Germline V gene lookup returns CDR1 MNHEY and CDR2 SMNVEV (reference sequence). V dropped 0 bases and J dropped 0; count of bases not matched to a gene: 4.